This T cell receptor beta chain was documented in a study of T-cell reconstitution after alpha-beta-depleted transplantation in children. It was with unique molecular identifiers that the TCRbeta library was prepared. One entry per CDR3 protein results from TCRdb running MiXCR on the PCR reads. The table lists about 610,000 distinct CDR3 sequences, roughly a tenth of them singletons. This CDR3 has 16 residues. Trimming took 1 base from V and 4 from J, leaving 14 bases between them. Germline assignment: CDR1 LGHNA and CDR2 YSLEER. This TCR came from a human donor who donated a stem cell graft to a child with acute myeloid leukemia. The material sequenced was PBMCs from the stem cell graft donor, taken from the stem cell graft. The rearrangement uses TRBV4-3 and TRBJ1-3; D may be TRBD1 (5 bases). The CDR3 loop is CASSQARGLRGNTIYF. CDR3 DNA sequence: TGCGCCAGCAGCCAAGCAAGGGGCCTCAGGGGAAACACCATATATTTT.